This T cell receptor beta chain appears in the sequencing data of a study of response to subunit inactivated influenza vaccine. Comment on this clonotype: Its antigen is currently unknown.

Study conclusions and caveats: Authors suggested each seasonal flu vaccination may recruit only limited numbers of new T cells.

TCRdb used MiXCR to reprocess the RT-PCR reads, holding one entry per CDR3 protein. The sample contains 500,000 or so distinct CDR3 sequences, 16% of which appear only once. Germline CDR1 MNHEY, CDR2 SVGAGI. The CDR3 is 12 residues long. Trimming removed 6 bases at V and 6 bases at J, with 11 bases between. The sequencing used CD4+ T cells sorted from PBMCs, collected around 25 months after vaccination. The rearrangement links TRBV6-5 to TRBJ1-1; TRBD1 is a possible D gene (5 bases). This clonotype was obtained from a man between 50 and 75 years old who received an inactivated influenza vaccine. CDR3 nucleotides: TGTGCCAGCAGATCAGGGAAAGCTGAAGCTTTCTTT. Its protein is CASRSGKAEAFF.